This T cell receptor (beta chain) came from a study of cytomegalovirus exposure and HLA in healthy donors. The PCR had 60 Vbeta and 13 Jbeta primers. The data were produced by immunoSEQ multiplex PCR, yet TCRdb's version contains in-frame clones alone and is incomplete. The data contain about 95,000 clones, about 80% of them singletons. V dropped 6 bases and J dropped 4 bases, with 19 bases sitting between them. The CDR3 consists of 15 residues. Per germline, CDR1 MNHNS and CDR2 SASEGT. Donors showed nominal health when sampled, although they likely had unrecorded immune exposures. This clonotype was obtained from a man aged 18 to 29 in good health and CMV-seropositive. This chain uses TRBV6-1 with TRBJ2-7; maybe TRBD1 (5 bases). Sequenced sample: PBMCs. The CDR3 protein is CASRGMEGQIYEQYF. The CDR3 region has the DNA TGTGCCAGCAGAGGGATGGAAGGACAAATTTACGAGCAGTACTTC.